A selection of T cell receptor beta chains follows, all from one sample in a study of identical twins. In TCRdb, the 5' RACE reads were re-called with MiXCR into one record per CDR3 protein. This repertoire shows approximately 550,000 distinct CDR3 sequences, about a fifth found once; its top ten account for 0.45% to 0.5%. The sample was also linked to a second study, of yellow fever vaccine responses in identical twins.

What was sequenced was CD4+ T cells sorted from blood. The receptors shown here come from a woman aged 18-29 years in good health. Both conserved end residues are part of each CDR3. A D gene is named only where the DNA matches it firmly. Some rows have no size entry. The others give once, few or many, or a class for an expanded clone.

size: few; J: TRBJ1-6; D: TRBD1; V: TRBV3-1; CDR3: CASSDRENSPLHF; DNA: TGTGCCAGCAGCGACAGGGAGAATTCACCCCTCCACTTT
size: .; J: TRBJ2-5; D: TRBD2; V: TRBV12-3/TRBV12-4; CDR3: CASSAPGLAGNHQYF; DNA: TGTGCCAGCAGTGCTCCGGGACTAGCGGGGAACCACCAGTACTTC
size: once; J: TRBJ1-4; D: .; V: TRBV19; CDR3: CASTNGGLRTEGEKLFF; DNA: TGTGCCAGCACCAATGGAGGACTCCGGACAGAGGGAGAAAAACTGTTTTTT
size: few; J: TRBJ2-1; D: .; V: TRBV6-1; CDR3: CASNDLGTSYNEQFF; DNA: TGTGCCAGCAACGATCTCGGTACTTCCTACAATGAGCAGTTCTTC
size: few; J: TRBJ2-1; D: TRBD2; V: TRBV10-3; CDR3: CATRTSDYNEQFF; DNA: TGTGCCACCCGGACTAGCGACTACAATGAGCAGTTCTTC
size: few; J: TRBJ2-5; D: TRBD2; V: TRBV7-6; CDR3: CASSLATSGSIETQYF; DNA: TGTGCCAGCAGCTTAGCAACTAGCGGGAGTATAGAGACCCAGTACTTC
size: .; J: TRBJ2-1; D: .; V: TRBV7-8; CDR3: CASSLRDFSSYNEQFF; DNA: TGTGCCAGCAGCCTAAGGGACTTTAGCTCCTACAATGAGCAGTTCTTC
size: .; J: TRBJ2-2; D: .; V: TRBV24-1; CDR3: CATSEVTGLEAGELFF; DNA: TGTGCCACCAGTGAAGTTACAGGCCTGGAGGCCGGGGAGCTGTTTTTT
size: .; J: TRBJ2-1; D: .; V: TRBV10-3; CDR3: CAISEGGYSYNEQFF; DNA: TGTGCCATCAGTGAGGGTGGATACTCCTACAATGAGCAGTTCTTC
size: few; J: TRBJ2-1; D: TRBD1; V: TRBV24-1; CDR3: CATSDFGRQGFYNEQFF; DNA: TGTGCCACCAGTGATTTCGGGCGACAGGGTTTCTACAATGAGCAGTTCTTC
size: .; J: TRBJ2-1; D: TRBD1; V: TRBV29-1; CDR3: CSVTGTGQSWNEQFF; DNA: TGCAGCGTCACCGGGACAGGACAATCTTGGAATGAGCAGTTCTTC
size: .; J: TRBJ2-2; D: TRBD2; V: TRBV3-1; CDR3: CASSRGLAGGSNTGELFF; DNA: TGTGCCAGCAGCCGTGGACTAGCGGGGGGCTCGAACACCGGGGAGCTGTTTTTT
size: few; J: TRBJ2-6; D: .; V: TRBV24-1; CDR3: CATSDFSSGANVLTF; DNA: TGTGCCACCAGTGATTTCAGCTCTGGGGCCAACGTCCTGACTTTC
size: .; J: TRBJ2-1; D: TRBD2; V: TRBV12-3/TRBV12-4; CDR3: CASSPGVLAVNEQFF; DNA: TGTGCCAGCAGTCCAGGGGTACTAGCGGTTAATGAGCAGTTCTTC
size: .; J: TRBJ2-3; D: .; V: TRBV10-3; CDR3: CAISETPRGTDTQYF; DNA: TGTGCCATCAGTGAAACCCCACGGGGAACAGATACGCAGTATTTT
size: few; J: TRBJ1-2; D: .; V: TRBV25-1; CDR3: CASSGGFGYTF; DNA: TGTGCCAGCAGTGGGGGTTTTGGCTACACCTTC
size: .; J: TRBJ2-2; D: TRBD2; V: TRBV12-3/TRBV12-4; CDR3: CASRTSGGSSGTGELFF; DNA: TGTGCCAGCAGGACTAGCGGGGGGTCTTCGGGAACCGGGGAGCTGTTTTTT
size: few; J: TRBJ1-1; D: .; V: TRBV18; CDR3: CASSPQWNTEAFF; DNA: TGTGCCAGCTCACCGCAGTGGAACACTGAAGCTTTCTTT
size: few; J: TRBJ1-1; D: .; V: TRBV10-3; CDR3: CAISEGLGTEAFF; DNA: TGTGCCATCAGTGAGGGTTTGGGCACTGAAGCTTTCTTT
size: .; J: TRBJ2-1; D: TRBD1; V: TRBV7-9; CDR3: CASSVRDRGGYNEQFF; DNA: TGTGCCAGCAGCGTACGGGACAGGGGCGGGTACAATGAGCAGTTCTTC
size: .; J: TRBJ2-2; D: .; V: TRBV24-1; CDR3: CATSDSTGNTGELFF; DNA: TGTGCCACCAGTGATTCCACAGGGAACACCGGGGAGCTGTTTTTT
size: few; J: TRBJ2-5; D: .; V: TRBV5-1; CDR3: CASSLAVGGFQETQYF; DNA: TGCGCCAGCAGCTTGGCAGTCGGCGGGTTCCAAGAGACCCAGTACTTC
size: .; J: TRBJ2-5; D: .; V: TRBV28; CDR3: CASSLKEEETQYF; DNA: TGTGCCAGCAGTTTAAAGGAGGAAGAGACCCAGTACTTC
size: .; J: TRBJ2-5; D: TRBD2; V: TRBV6-1; CDR3: CASQYMGLAERQETQYF; DNA: TGTGCCAGCCAATATATGGGACTAGCGGAGAGACAAGAGACCCAGTACTTC
size: .; J: TRBJ1-1; D: .; V: TRBV29-1; CDR3: CSALRASSEAFF; DNA: TGCAGCGCCCTCCGGGCTTCGTCTGAAGCTTTCTTT
size: few; J: TRBJ2-2; D: .; V: TRBV4-2; CDR3: CASSQDLAGSGELFF; DNA: TGTGCCAGCAGCCAAGATTTGGCCGGGAGCGGGGAGCTGTTTTTT
size: few; J: TRBJ1-1; D: TRBD1; V: TRBV14; CDR3: CASRLQGMTEAFF; DNA: TGTGCCAGCAGGCTACAGGGGATGACTGAAGCTTTCTTT
size: .; J: TRBJ2-4; D: .; V: TRBV20-1; CDR3: CSAGGSGRPQYF; DNA: TGCAGTGCAGGGGGGTCGGGCCGTCCTCAGTACTTC
size: few; J: TRBJ2-1; D: .; V: TRBV6-2/TRBV6-3; CDR3: CASSSYSSRSYNEQFF; DNA: TGTGCCAGCAGTTCCTACTCCTCTAGATCCTACAATGAGCAGTTCTTC
size: .; J: TRBJ2-4; D: .; V: TRBV5-1; CDR3: CASSLERSGKNIQYF; DNA: TGCGCCAGCAGTCTTGAGAGATCTGGCAAAAACATTCAGTACTTC
size: .; J: TRBJ2-3; D: .; V: TRBV6-1; CDR3: CASSWIRTTTDTQYF; DNA: TGTGCCAGCAGCTGGATCCGAACAACTACAGATACGCAGTATTTT
size: .; J: TRBJ2-7; D: .; V: TRBV12-3/TRBV12-4; CDR3: CASSLDGHYEQYF; DNA: TGTGCCAGCAGCCTCGACGGACACTACGAGCAGTACTTC